These T cell receptor beta chains were read from a single sample in a study of PD-1 blockade in classical Hodgkin lymphoma. Sequenced by immunoSEQ multiplex PCR; TCRdb stores in-frame clones only, minus some. The sample carries about 33,000 clones, under 75% recorded once. The sequences come from peripheral blood mononuclear cells (PBMCs), collected before the fourth cycle of nivolumab. The receptor set was obtained from a human donor with classical Hodgkin lymphoma. Both conserved end residues are part of each CDR3. The D gene is left open where the match is weak. Not every row has a clone size; where given, it reads once, few, many or a size class.

V gene	J gene	clone size	D gene	CDR3 DNA	CDR3 protein
TRBV10-3	TRBJ2-7	-	-	TGTGCCATCGAATCGGGGGGCGCTCAGCAGTACTTC	CAIESGGAQQYF
TRBV10-3	TRBJ1-2	once	-	TGTGCCATCAGTGAGTCAACAGGGTACTATGGCTACACCTTC	CAISESTGYYGYTF
TRBV4-2	TRBJ1-1	-	-	TGTGCCAGCAGCCAAGTTAGGAACACTGAAGCTTTCTTT	CASSQVRNTEAFF
TRBV6-6	TRBJ2-7	-	TRBD1	TGTGCCAGCAGACTCCGGGACAGGGACGAGCAGTACTTC	CASRLRDRDEQYF
TRBV5-5	TRBJ2-3	few	-	TGTGCCAGCAGCCCTGCCGGGGGGACAGACACAGATACGCAGTATTTT	CASSPAGGTDTDTQYF
TRBV7-8	TRBJ2-3	-	-	TGTGCCAGCAGCTTAGGGTCTCCGGTGACAGATACGCAGTATTTT	CASSLGSPVTDTQYF
TRBV21-1	TRBJ1-5	-	-	TGTGCCAGCAGCAACTGGGGACAGGGGGAAGCCTATAGCAATCAGCCCCAGCATTTT	CASSNWGQGEAYSNQPQHF
TRBV30	TRBJ1-2	-	-	TGTGCCTGGAGTGTAAACCAGGGTGATGGCTACACCTTC	CAWSVNQGDGYTF
TRBV9	TRBJ2-1	few	-	TGTGCCAGCTCCCCAGGGGACTACGTCTTTGAGCAGTTCTTC	CASSPGDYVFEQFF
TRBV7-2	TRBJ2-5	-	-	TGTGCCAGCCGGTCTCAAGAGACCCAGTACTTC	CASRSQETQYF
TRBV29-1	TRBJ1-1	few	TRBD1	TGCAGCGTGACGACAGGGGGAACTGAAGCTTTCTTT	CSVTTGGTEAFF
TRBV27	TRBJ2-1	few	-	TGTGCCAGCAGGGGCGGGCGGCGAGCCTACAATGAGCAGTTCTTC	CASRGGRRAYNEQFF
TRBV6-5	TRBJ1-3	-	-	TGTGCCAGCAGTTACTCGGGCGGTGGCGGAAACACCATATATTTT	CASSYSGGGGNTIYF
TRBV5-4	TRBJ2-7	-	-	TGTGCCAGCAGCCCCGGCCCGACCTACGAGCAGTACTTC	CASSPGPTYEQYF
TRBV19	TRBJ2-1	-	TRBD2	TGTGCCAGTAGTATCCTTGGAAGCGGGGCTCAGAATGAGCAGTTCTTC	CASSILGSGAQNEQFF
TRBV19	TRBJ2-6	-	-	TGTGCCAGTAGTTCGGACACTCCGGGGGGGGCCAACGTCCTGACTTTC	CASSSDTPGGANVLTF
TRBV10-1	TRBJ2-3	-	TRBD2	TGCGCCAGCCCAGCCCGGTGGGGAGGGACAGATACGCAGTATTTT	CASPARWGGTDTQYF
TRBV5-4	TRBJ1-2	few	TRBD1	TGTGCCAGCAGCTTGGAGGGGGCCAGGACCGCATTAGGCTACACCTTC	CASSLEGARTALGYTF
TRBV5-4	TRBJ1-6	-	-	TGTGCCACCACGATCCCAGGAGGGGGAGAGGGGTCACCCCTCCACTTT	CATTIPGGGEGSPLHF
TRBV29-1	TRBJ1-2	-	TRBD1	TGCAGCGTTCGATTGACAGGGATTAACTATGGCTACACCTTC	CSVRLTGINYGYTF
TRBV7-9	TRBJ1-5	-	-	TGTGCCAGCAGCTTAGGAGCAGAATATCAGCCCCAGCATTTT	CASSLGAEYQPQHF
TRBV7-7	TRBJ2-5	-	-	TGTGCTAGCAGCTTAGCGTGGGTGAAGGAGACCCAGTACTTC	CASSLAWVKETQYF